Listed here are 10 T cell receptor beta chains from one sample, sequenced in a study of CD8 T cells in Susac syndrome. RNA totalling roughly 0.45 to 1 ug underwent reverse transcription with random hexamers. TCRdb fed the immunoSEQ multiplex PCR reads into MiXCR, producing one record per CDR3 protein. This sample has about 130,000 distinct CDR3 sequences, with 95% found just once. Source material: CD8+ T cells from PBMCs. These receptors all stem from a human donor with Susac syndrome.

The chain carries TRBV7-9 and TRBJ2-1, with 7 bases fitting TRBD1. The germline V gene has CDR1 SEHNR and CDR2 FQNEAQ (reference sequence). The CDR3 runs to 11 residues. With 5 bases clipped from V and 15 bases from J, the junction kept 7 bases outside the gene matches. Here the CDR3 DNA reads TGTGCCAGCAGCCTGACAGGGCCGCCGTTCTTC. It is translated as CASSLTGPPFF.

CDR3 residues: CASSLEGAYGYTF. CDR3 bases: TGTGCCAGCAGTTTAGAGGGGGCCTATGGCTACACCTTC. The V call is TRBV28, the J call TRBJ1-2, with 7 bases identical to TRBD1. The CDR3 loop spans 13 amino acids. CDR1 and CDR2 (germline): MDHEN, SYDVKM. The ends lost 2 bases at V and 4 bases at J; junction bases unmatched: 1.

The chain recombines TRBV24-1 with TRBJ1-2, with TRBD1 matching 7 bases. V was pared by 1 base and J by 6 bases, with 16 bases of the junction left unmatched. CDR1 is KGHDR, CDR2 SFDVKD, per germline. The CDR3 length is 18 residues. CDR3 residues: CATSDLLRGPEQGNGYTF. The CDR3 region has the DNA TGTGCCACCAGTGATTTACTACGGGGGCCGGAACAGGGGAATGGCTACACCTTC.

The chain uses TRBV30 and TRBJ2-2, with D unclear. The V gene lost 4 bases and the J gene lost 6 bases, with 6 bases spanning the gap. This CDR3 has 11 residues. Germline V gene data show CDR1 as GTSNPN and CDR2 as SVGIG (reference sequence). The CDR3 reads CAWKDPGELFF. As DNA, the CDR3 is TGTGCCTGGAAAGATCCCGGGGAGCTGTTTTTT.

This chain connects TRBV30 to TRBJ2-2; the D gene could be TRBD1 or TRBD2 (5 bases each). V was clipped by 4 bases and J by 1 base, with 10 bases between them. CDR3 size: 14 residues. The germline gives CDR1 GTSNPN, CDR2 SVGIG (reference sequence). The DNA of the CDR3 is TGTGCCTGGAATGGGGGAAAGAACACCGGGGAGCTGTTTTTT. Translated, it gives CAWNGGKNTGELFF.

This clonotype has just one count. J is TRBJ2-5 and V is TRBV24-1, with D possibly being TRBD2 (6 bases). The length of the CDR3 is 14 residues. Germline values: CDR1 KGHDR, CDR2 SFDVKD. V was trimmed by 3 bases and J by 1 base, leaving 8 bases between them. DNA for the CDR3: TGTGCCACCAGTGATACCGGGGGCCAAGAGACCCAGTACTTC. Its protein product is CATSDTGGQETQYF.

Here the CDR3 DNA reads TGTGCCAGCAGCCGGGACAGTTCCTACGAGCAGTACTTC. This codes for CASSRDSSYEQYF. The chain is built from TRBV9 and TRBJ2-7; 7 bases are shared with TRBD1. The CDR3 loop spans 13 amino acids. V trimming: 4 bases; J trimming: 1 base; junction bases outside the gene matches: 2. Germline-derived CDR1 and CDR2 are SGDLS and YYNGEE. Complete variable domain (other parts from reference TRBV9 and TRBJ2-7): DSGVTQTPKHLITATGQRVTLRCSPRSGDLSVYWYQQSLDQGLQFLIQYYNGEERAKGNILERFSAQQFPDLHSELNLSSLELGDSALYFCASSRDSSYEQYFGPGTRLTVT.

Written as DNA, the CDR3 is TGCAGTGCTAGAACCCGGGACGCTTACGAGCAGTACTTC. Translating gives CSARTRDAYEQYF. The rearrangement links TRBV20-1 to TRBJ2-7; TRBD1 or TRBD2 may be the D gene (5 bases each). This CDR3 has 13 residues. The germline V gene encodes CDR1 DFQATT and CDR2 SNEGSKA (reference sequence). V lost 2 bases, J lost 4 bases, and 12 bases lay in between.

This chain connects TRBV5-6 to TRBJ2-7, with TRBD1 matching over 7 bases. V lost 4 bases to trimming and J lost 2 bases; unmatched junction nucleotides: 3. CDR1 and CDR2 from the germline V gene are SGHDT and YYEEEE. The CDR3 has 13 amino acids. The CDR3, as DNA: TGTGCCAGCAGCCCGGGACAGACCTACGAGCAGTACTTC. It translates to CASSPGQTYEQYF.

The chain employs TRBV25-1 and TRBJ1-1, with D hard to call. The CDR3 runs 17 residues. Germline loops: CDR1 MGHDK, CDR2 SYGVNS. The V end lost 0 bases, the J end lost 4 bases, and 18 bases lay between the germline ends. CDR3 in DNA: TGTGCCAGCAGTGAATATTTTGGTTGGGAATCTGCCACTGAAGCTTTCTTT. Its protein product is CASSEYFGWESATEAFF.